This TCR beta chain originates from a study of T-cell memory formation after mild COVID-19. Study information: The two donors had largely donor-specific TCR clusters.

The germline CDR1 and CDR2 sequences are KGHSH and LQKENI. This CDR3 region has 16 residues. V was trimmed by 2 bases and J by 0 bases, leaving 13 bases between them. This clonotype has only a few counts. MiXCR, applied by TCRdb to the 5' RACE reads, yields one record per CDR3 protein. The sample has around 420,000 distinct CDR3 sequences, approximately 25% seen once. The chain joins TRBV18 to TRBJ1-1; D is undetermined. This receptor was taken from an adult woman who had mild COVID-19 (a few samples of this study predate the infection). Cell type and time point are not known. Sequencing used PBMCs or a T cell subset sorted from them (not recorded which). The CDR3 DNA is TGTGCCAGCTCACCATCCGACATAGCCATGAACACTGAAGCTTTCTTT. This gives the protein CASSPSDIAMNTEAFF. The variable domain in full, completed from reference TRBV18 and TRBJ1-1, reads NAGVMQNPRHLVRRRGQEARLRCSPMKGHSHVYWYRQLPEEGLKFMVYLQKENIIDESGMPKERFSAEFPKEGPSILRIQQVVRGDSAAYFCASSPSDIAMNTEAFFGQGTRLTVV.